This record looks at one T cell receptor (beta chain) sequence and its context. What antigen it recognizes has not been identified. No base-level quality is on record; no much larger clone is a single base apart. The data are from a study of post-analysis software for immune sequencing data (dated by TCRdb to between 2014 and 2017). General notes on the study: Disease courses on record covered relapsing-remitting, secondary progressive and progressive-relapsing multiple sclerosis, though some patients had no subtype annotation. The patient repertoires were compared against around 11 previously published healthy control repertoires obtained from donors aged 6 to 25 years. A subset of samples was prepared in parallel using single-end sample barcoding, then pooled and co-amplified after Illumina adapter ligation. Overall study results and their limits: The multiple sclerosis patient group was slightly younger than the control group. Multiple sclerosis patients had significantly lower normalized Chao1 diversity than controls, a result that suggests substantial peripheral T-cell clonal expansion. Patients showed significantly higher frequencies than controls for 4 or 5 TRBV segments, among them TRBV5-6, TRBV5-1 and TRBV20-1. Strong co-clustering of samples prepared in the same batch was shown by direct clustering with F measure, prompting a batch-effect correction.

In the germline V gene, CDR1 corresponds to MNHEY and CDR2 to SVGEGT. There are 13 amino acids in the CDR3, from cysteine to phenylalanine inclusive. Only CDR3 DNA is held: 39 bases, read in frame from base 1. The V and J ends are trimmed by 10 bases and 5 bases, leaving 15 bases between them. To demonstrate the VDJtools post-analysis software, TCR beta repertoires were profiled from the peripheral blood of about 13 young patients with multiple sclerosis. Multiple sclerosis patients were children and adolescents aged about 6 to 17 years. Receptor amplification or capture employed PCR. Sequencing relied on an Illumina HiSeq 2500. Unique molecular identifiers were incorporated into TCR beta cDNA libraries to reduce PCR and sequencing biases. Approximately 500,000 cDNA molecules were obtained for every 1 to 10 million input T cells, so each molecule roughly corresponded to one T cell. Patient libraries were prepared and sequenced with the same protocol used for the earlier healthy control dataset. Within a given batch, samples were prepared together, multiplexed and sequenced on the same HiSeq lane. As for the original processing: Raw barcoded reads were processed with MIGEC, and single-read molecular identifier groups were discarded before consensus assembly and CDR3 extraction. VDJtools was used for post-analysis of the clonotype tables, with diversity normalized by down-sampling every dataset to the smallest sample size. Repertoire overlap clustering matched CDR3 amino acid but not nucleotide sequences to correct batch-related cross-sample contamination. TCRdb reprocessing: public reads trimmed at Q25 with fastp, clones called with MiXCR, in-frame beta chains kept. Every CDR3 protein is listed once, alongside the most common genes and DNA of its rows. The V and J calls were determined by TCRdb, not by the authors. The sample records hundreds of thousands of distinct CDR3 sequences, 25% to 30% of which are singletons. The ten largest clones represent around 0.56% of the sample.

This receptor was obtained from a girl aged 5 to 17 with multiple sclerosis. What was sequenced was blood. The chain is made from TRBV6-2 or TRBV6-3 and TRBJ2-1, with a tentative D gene TRBD1 over 6 matching bases. DNA sequence: TGTGCCATCCGAGTGGGGGCCCACAATGAGCAGTTCTTC. This translates into CAIRVGAHNEQFF.